The 9 T cell receptor beta chains presented below share a single source sample, sequenced in a study of OX40 agonist ivuxolimab in advanced cancers. Generated by immunoSEQ multiplex PCR, the TCRdb table keeps only in-frame clones and is missing some. In the table there are roughly 80,000 clones, approximately 85% of which are singletons. Sample: CD4+ or CD8+ T cells sorted from blood, taken in a trial of the OX40 agonist ivuxolimab. The receptors here all came from an adult with an advanced solid tumor such as melanoma, head and neck, liver or kidney cancer.

V and J are TRBV6-6 and TRBJ2-2; either TRBD1 or TRBD2 may fit D (5 bases each). This CDR3 spans 14 amino acids. Germline V gene sequence: CDR1 MNHNY, CDR2 SVGAGI (reference sequence). V was pared by 6 bases and J by 1 base, with 9 bases between. CDR3 protein: CASSRGENTGELFF. The CDR3 DNA follows: TGTGCCAGCAGCCGAGGGGAGAACACCGGGGAGCTGTTTTTT.

This clone was found a few times. This chain joins TRBV6-1 and TRBJ1-1; D is undetermined. Germline loops: CDR1 MNHNS, CDR2 SASEGT. V gave up 7 bases and J gave up 11 bases, with 14 bases separating them. The CDR3 has 11 residues. The CDR3 DNA reads TGTGCCAGCACACACTCGTGGGAGGCTTTCTTT. As protein: CASTHSWEAFF.

The table lists this clone with a few counts. The V and J genes are TRBV2 and TRBJ2-7; D is perhaps TRBD2 (6 bases). CDR3 length: 14 residues. Looked up from germline, CDR1 is SNHLY and CDR2 is FYNNEI. V was trimmed by 8 bases and J by 0 bases, leaving 14 bases between them. CDR3 protein: CASSRAGISYEQYF. The CDR3 DNA reads TGTGCCAGCTCCCGCGCGGGGATCTCCTACGAGCAGTACTTC.

This chain uses TRBV7-2 with TRBJ1-3, with D perhaps TRBD1 (6 bases). The V end lost 3 bases, the J end lost 7 bases, and 7 bases lay between the germline ends. CDR1 SGHTA and CDR2 FQGNSA come from the germline V gene. CDR3 size: 12 residues. The CDR3 loop reads CASSLQGNTIYF. The CDR3 nucleotides read TGTGCCAGCAGCTTGCAGGGGAACACCATATATTTT.

The chain links TRBV30 to TRBJ1-3; maybe TRBD1 (5 bases). Per germline, CDR1 GTSNPN and CDR2 SVGIG (reference sequence). The CDR3 consists of 16 residues. V lost 3 bases and J lost 0, with 15 bases in between. CDR3 in amino acids: CAWRAVGAPSGNTIYF. The CDR3 DNA is TGTGCCTGGAGGGCTGTCGGGGCCCCCTCTGGAAACACCATATATTTT.

V is TRBV9 and J is TRBJ1-2, with TRBD1 matching 9 bases. With V trimmed by 5 bases and J by 0 bases, 5 bases remained unmatched. The germline V gene encodes CDR1 SGDLS and CDR2 YYNGEE. CDR3 size: 15 residues. In DNA, the CDR3 is TGTGCCAGCAGACCGACAGGGGGAGCTAACTATGGCTACACCTTC. It yields the protein CASRPTGGANYGYTF.

Comment on this clone: One end of the junction fails to match germline, which may point to a read error. The chain has TRBV6-6 and TRBJ1-2, with unresolved D. Germline CDR1 reads MNHNY; CDR2 reads SVGAGI (reference sequence). The CDR3 covers 9 residues. The CDR3 nucleotides are TGTGCCAGCAAGCCAGGTGGCAGCTTC. Protein product: CASKPGGSF.

The CDR3 spells CASSRQGGSDGYTF. CDR3 DNA sequence: TGTGCCAGCAGCCGACAGGGGGGAAGTGATGGCTACACCTTC. The chain uses TRBV6-6 and TRBJ1-2; 9 bases agree with TRBD1. In germline, CDR1 is MNHNY, CDR2 SVGAGI (reference sequence). V lost 6 bases and J lost 6; bases outside the gene matches: 8. The CDR3 covers 14 residues.

This chain links TRBV5-1 with TRBJ2-1; either TRBD1 or TRBD2 may supply D (6 bases each). CDR1 and CDR2 from the germline V gene are SGHRS and YFSETQ. The CDR3 runs to 15 residues. V dropped 4 bases and J dropped 7 bases, with 18 bases sitting between them. In DNA, the CDR3 is TGCGCCAGCAGCCTACAGGGACTCGGTGGGAATGAGCAGTTCTTC. This translates into CASSLQGLGGNEQFF. The full variable domain, rest sourced from reference TRBV5-1 and TRBJ2-1, is KAGVTQTPRYLIKTRGQQVTLSCSPISGHRSVSWYQQTPGQGLQFLFEYFSETQRNKGNFPGRFSGRQFSNSRSEMNVSTLELGDSALYLCASSLQGLGGNEQFFGPGTRLTVL.